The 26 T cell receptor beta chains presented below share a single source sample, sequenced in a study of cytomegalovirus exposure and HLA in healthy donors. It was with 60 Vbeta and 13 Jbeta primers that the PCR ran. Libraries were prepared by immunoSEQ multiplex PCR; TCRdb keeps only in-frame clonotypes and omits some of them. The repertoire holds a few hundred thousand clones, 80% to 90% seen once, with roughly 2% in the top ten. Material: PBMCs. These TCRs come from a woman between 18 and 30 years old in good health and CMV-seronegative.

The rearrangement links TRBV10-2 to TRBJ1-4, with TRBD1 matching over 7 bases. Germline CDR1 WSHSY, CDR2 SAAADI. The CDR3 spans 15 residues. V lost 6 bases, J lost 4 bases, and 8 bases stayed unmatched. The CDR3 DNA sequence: TGCGCCAGCAGGGAAACCGGGACAGTTAATGAAAAACTGTTTTTT. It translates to CASRETGTVNEKLFF.

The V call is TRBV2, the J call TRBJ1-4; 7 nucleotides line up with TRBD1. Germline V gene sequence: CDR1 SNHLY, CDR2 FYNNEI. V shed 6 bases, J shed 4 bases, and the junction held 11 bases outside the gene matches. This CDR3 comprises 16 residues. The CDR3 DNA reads TGTGCCAGCAGGGGCAGGGGGGCAAGGCTTAATGAAAAACTGTTTTTT. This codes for CASRGRGARLNEKLFF. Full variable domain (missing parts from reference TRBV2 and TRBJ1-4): EPEVTQTPSHQVTQMGQEVILRCVPISNHLYFYWYRQILGQKVEFLVSFYNNEISEKSEIFDDQFSVERPDGSNFTLKIRSTKLEDSAMYFCASRGRGARLNEKLFFGSGTQLSVL.

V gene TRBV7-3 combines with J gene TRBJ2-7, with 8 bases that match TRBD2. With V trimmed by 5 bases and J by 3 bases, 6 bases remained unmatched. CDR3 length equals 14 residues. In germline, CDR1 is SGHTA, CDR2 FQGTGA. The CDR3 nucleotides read TGTGCCAGCAGCCCGGGGGGGACAAGCTACGAGCAGTACTTC. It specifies CASSPGGTSYEQYF.

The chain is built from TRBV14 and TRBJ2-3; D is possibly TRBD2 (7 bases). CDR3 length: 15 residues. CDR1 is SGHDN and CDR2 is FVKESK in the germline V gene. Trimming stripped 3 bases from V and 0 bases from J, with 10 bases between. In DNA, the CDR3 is TGTGCCAGCAGCCACGAGGGGGGGAGCACAGATACGCAGTATTTT. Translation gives CASSHEGGSTDTQYF.

CDR3 coding DNA: TGCGCCAGCAGTTACGGGTATGGAAACTACGAGCAGTACTTC. Residues: CASSYGYGNYEQYF. The chain carries TRBV10-1 and TRBJ2-7; D not certain. Trimming took off 5 bases at V and 3 bases at J, with 14 bases between the two ends. CDR1 and CDR2 (germline): WNHNN, SYGVQD (reference sequence). The CDR3 spans 14 residues.

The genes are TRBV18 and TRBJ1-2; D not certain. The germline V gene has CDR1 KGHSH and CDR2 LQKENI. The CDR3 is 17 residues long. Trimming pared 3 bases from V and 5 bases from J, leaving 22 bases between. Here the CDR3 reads CASSPSGGNFAEYGYTF. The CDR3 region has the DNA TGTGCCAGCTCACCTTCCGGCGGGAATTTTGCAGAATATGGCTACACCTTC.

This CDR3 is CASSGGTGGVRGYTF. The DNA for the CDR3 is TGTGCCAGCAGTGGGGGGACAGGGGGAGTAAGGGGCTACACCTTC. This chain uses TRBV27 with TRBJ1-2; the match to TRBD1 covers 11 bases. The germline gives CDR1 MNHEY, CDR2 SMNVEV (reference sequence). The CDR3 extends over 15 amino acids. The V and J ends lost 5 bases and 8 bases, in that order; junction bases with no gene match: 10.

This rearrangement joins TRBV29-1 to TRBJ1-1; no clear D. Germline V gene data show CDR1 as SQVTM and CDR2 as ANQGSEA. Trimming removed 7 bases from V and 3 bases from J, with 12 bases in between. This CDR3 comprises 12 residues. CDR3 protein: CSGCRTDTEAFF. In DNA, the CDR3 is TGCAGCGGGTGTCGTACGGACACTGAAGCTTTCTTT.

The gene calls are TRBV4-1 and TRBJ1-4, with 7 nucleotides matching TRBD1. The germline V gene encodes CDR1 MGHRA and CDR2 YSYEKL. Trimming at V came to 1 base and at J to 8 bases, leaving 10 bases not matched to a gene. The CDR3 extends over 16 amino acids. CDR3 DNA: TGCGCCAGCAGCCAAGGACAGGGCCCTGGGGGGGAAAAACTGTTTTTT. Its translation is CASSQGQGPGGEKLFF.

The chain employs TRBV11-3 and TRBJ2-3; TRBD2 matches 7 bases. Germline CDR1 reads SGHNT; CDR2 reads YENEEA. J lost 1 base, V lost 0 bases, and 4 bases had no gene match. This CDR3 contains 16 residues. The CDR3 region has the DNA TGTGCCAGCAGCTTAGATGGGGGGGTCGGCACAGATACGCAGTATTTT. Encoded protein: CASSLDGGVGTDTQYF.

CDR3 bases: TGTGCCAGTAGTGCCCGGGACAGCTCCTACGAGCAGTACTTC. It specifies CASSARDSSYEQYF. This chain uses TRBV19 with TRBJ2-7; 7 nucleotides agree with TRBD1. The V gene's germline CDR1 is LNHDA and CDR2 SQIVND (reference sequence). The CDR3 has 14 residues. The junction had 4 bases not matched to a gene; V was cut back by 5 bases and J by 0 bases.

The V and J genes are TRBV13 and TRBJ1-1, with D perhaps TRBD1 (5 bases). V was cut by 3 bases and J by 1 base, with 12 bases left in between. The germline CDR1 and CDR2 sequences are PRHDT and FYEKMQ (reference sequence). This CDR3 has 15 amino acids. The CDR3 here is CASSLGGLANTEAFF. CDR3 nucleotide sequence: TGTGCCAGCAGCTTGGGGGGTTTGGCGAACACTGAAGCTTTCTTT.

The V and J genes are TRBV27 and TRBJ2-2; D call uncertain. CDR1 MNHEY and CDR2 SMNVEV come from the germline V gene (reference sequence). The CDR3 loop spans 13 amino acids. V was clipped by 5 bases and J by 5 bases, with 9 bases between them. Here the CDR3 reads CASSPPHTGELFF. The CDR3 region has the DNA TGTGCCAGCAGTCCCCCCCATACCGGGGAGCTGTTTTTT.

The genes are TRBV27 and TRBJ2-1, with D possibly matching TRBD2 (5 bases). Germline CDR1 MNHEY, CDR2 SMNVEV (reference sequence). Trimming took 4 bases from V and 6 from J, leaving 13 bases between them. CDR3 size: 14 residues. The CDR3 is CASSYAGTGNEQFF. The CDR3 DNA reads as TGTGCCAGCAGTTACGCGGGTACCGGCAATGAGCAGTTCTTC.

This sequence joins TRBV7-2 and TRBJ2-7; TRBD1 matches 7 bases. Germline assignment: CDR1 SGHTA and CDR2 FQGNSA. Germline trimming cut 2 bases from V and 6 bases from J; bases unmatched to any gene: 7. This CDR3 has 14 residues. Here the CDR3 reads CASSLIGTVGEQYF. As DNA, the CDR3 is TGTGCCAGCAGCTTAATCGGGACAGTCGGCGAGCAGTACTTC.

DNA of the CDR3: TGTGCCAGCAGTCCACAGGTGGGGGCTGGTGAAGCTTTCTTT. Translating gives CASSPQVGAGEAFF. The chain couples TRBV14 to TRBJ1-1, with D perhaps TRBD1 (6 bases). CDR1 and CDR2 (germline): SGHDN, FVKESK. CDR3 length: 14 residues. The V end lost 6 bases, the J end lost 7 bases, and 18 bases lay between the germline ends.

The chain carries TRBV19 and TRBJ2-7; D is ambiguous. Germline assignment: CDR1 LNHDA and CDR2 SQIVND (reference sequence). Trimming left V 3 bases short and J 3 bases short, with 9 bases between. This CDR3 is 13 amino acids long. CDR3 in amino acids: CASSITVSYEQYF. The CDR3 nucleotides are TGTGCCAGTAGTATTACAGTAAGCTACGAGCAGTACTTC. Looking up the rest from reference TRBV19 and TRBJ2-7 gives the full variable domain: DGGITQSPKYLFRKEGQNVTLSCEQNLNHDAMYWYRQDPGQGLRLIYYSQIVNDFQKGDIAEGYSVSREKKESFPLTVTSAQKNPTAFYLCASSITVSYEQYFGPGTRLTVT.

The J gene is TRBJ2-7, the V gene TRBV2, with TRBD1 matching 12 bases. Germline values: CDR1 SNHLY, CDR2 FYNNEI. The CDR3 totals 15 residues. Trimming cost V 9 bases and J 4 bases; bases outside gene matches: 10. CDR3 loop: CASWAGTGGAYEQYF. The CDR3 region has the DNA TGTGCCAGTTGGGCCGGGACAGGGGGCGCATACGAGCAGTACTTC. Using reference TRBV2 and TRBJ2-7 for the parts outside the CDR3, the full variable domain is EPEVTQTPSHQVTQMGQEVILRCVPISNHLYFYWYRQILGQKVEFLVSFYNNEISEKSEIFDDQFSVERPDGSNFTLKIRSTKLEDSAMYFCASWAGTGGAYEQYFGPGTRLTVT.

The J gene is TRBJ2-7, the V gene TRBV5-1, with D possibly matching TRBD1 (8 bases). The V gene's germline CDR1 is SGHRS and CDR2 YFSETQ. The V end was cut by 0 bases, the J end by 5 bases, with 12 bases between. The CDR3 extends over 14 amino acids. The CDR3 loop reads CASSLDRGGDEQYF. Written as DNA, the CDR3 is TGCGCCAGCAGCTTGGACAGGGGGGGAGACGAGCAGTACTTC.

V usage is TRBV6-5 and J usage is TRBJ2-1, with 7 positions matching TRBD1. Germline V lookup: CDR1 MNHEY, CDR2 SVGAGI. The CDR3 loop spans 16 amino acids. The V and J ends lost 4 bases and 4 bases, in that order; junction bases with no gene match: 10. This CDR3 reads CASSSMSGTDYNEQFF. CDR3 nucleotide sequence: TGTGCCAGCAGTTCAATGTCCGGGACAGATTACAATGAGCAGTTCTTC.

CDR3 region: CASSPDYQETQYF. CDR3 DNA: TGTGCCAGCAGCCCGGACTATCAAGAGACCCAGTACTTC. V usage is TRBV9 and J usage is TRBJ2-5; a weak D match, TRBD2 (6 bases). The germline gives CDR1 SGDLS, CDR2 YYNGEE. The ends were cut back, 4 bases at V and 2 bases at J, with 9 bases in the middle. The length of the CDR3 is 13 residues.

The CDR3 DNA sequence: TGCAGGCGGACAGGGACCACGGAGCAGTTCTTC. Encoded protein: CRRTGTTEQFF. The chain recombines TRBV20-1 with TRBJ2-1, with 8 bases lining up with TRBD1. This CDR3 spans 11 amino acids. Germline V lookup: CDR1 DFQATT, CDR2 SNEGSKA (reference sequence).

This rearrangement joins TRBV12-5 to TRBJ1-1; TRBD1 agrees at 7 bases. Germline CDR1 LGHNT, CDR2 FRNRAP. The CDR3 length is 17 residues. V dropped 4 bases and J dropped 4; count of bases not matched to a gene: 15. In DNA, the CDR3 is TGTGCTAGTGGTTCGATGGGACAGTCGGGTTTGGTCACTGAAGCTTTCTTT. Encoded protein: CASGSMGQSGLVTEAFF.

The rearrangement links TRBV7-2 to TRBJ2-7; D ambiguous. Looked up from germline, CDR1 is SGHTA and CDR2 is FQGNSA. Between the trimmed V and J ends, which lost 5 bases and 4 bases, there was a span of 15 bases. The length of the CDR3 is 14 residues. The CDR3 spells CASSQRSIVYEQYF. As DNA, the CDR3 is TGTGCCAGCAGCCAACGGTCCATAGTTTACGAGCAGTACTTC.

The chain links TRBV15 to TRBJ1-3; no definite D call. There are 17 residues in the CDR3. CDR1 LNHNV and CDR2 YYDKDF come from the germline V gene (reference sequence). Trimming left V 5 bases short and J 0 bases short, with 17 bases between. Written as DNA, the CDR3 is TGTGCCACCAGCTCCCCCCTGGGCCAAAGCTCTGGAAACACCATATATTTT. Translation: CATSSPLGQSSGNTIYF.

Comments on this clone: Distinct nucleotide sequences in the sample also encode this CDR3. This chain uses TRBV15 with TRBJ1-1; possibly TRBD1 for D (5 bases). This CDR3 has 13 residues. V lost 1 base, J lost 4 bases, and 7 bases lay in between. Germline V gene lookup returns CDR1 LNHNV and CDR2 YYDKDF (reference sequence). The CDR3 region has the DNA TGTGCCACCAGCAGAGGGGGGGGCACTGAAGCTTTCTTT. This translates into CATSRGGGTEAFF.